This paragraph reports one T cell receptor beta chain. The data belong to a study of blood T cell repertoires in COVID-19. About the research overall: Acute-phase and convalescent COVID-19 samples originated in the United States, Italy and Spain.

The CDR3 spans 18 residues. Deletions cut 3 bases from V and 5 bases from J, with 25 bases between. The germline gives CDR1 LNHDA, CDR2 SQIVND (reference sequence). Libraries were prepared by immunoSEQ multiplex PCR; TCRdb keeps only in-frame clonotypes and omits some of them. The data contain about 350,000 clones, 85% to 90% of them seen just once; the ten biggest clones take up 1%. This receptor was obtained from a woman aged 25 to 45 who had been exposed to COVID-19. V usage is TRBV19 and J usage is TRBJ1-2; maybe TRBD1 (5 bases). Input material: PBMCs or T cells enriched from blood (not recorded which). DNA of the CDR3: TGTGCCAGTAGTATCGAAGGGGTCTTTGTGGGGCTCGGGTATGGCTACACCTTC. Encoded protein: CASSIEGVFVGLGYGYTF.